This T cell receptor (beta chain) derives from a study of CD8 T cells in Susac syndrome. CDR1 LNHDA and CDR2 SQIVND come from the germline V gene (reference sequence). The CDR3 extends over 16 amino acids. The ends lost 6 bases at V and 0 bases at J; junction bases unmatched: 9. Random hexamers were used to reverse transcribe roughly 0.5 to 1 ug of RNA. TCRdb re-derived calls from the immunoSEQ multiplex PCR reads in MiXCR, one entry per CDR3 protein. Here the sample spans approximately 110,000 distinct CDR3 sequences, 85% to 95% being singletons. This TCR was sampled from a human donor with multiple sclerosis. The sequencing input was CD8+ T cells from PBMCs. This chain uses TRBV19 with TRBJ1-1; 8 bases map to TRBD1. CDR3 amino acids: CASRVTGGRMNTEAFF. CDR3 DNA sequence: TGTGCCAGTAGAGTCACAGGGGGAAGGATGAACACTGAAGCTTTCTTT.